Reported below is one TCR beta chain. Here immunoSEQ multiplex PCR was the method, and the copy in TCRdb shows in-frame clones only, minus some. Seen here are roughly 110,000 clones, about 90% observed once, and the top ten hold 8.5% to 10%. The data stem from a study of T cell responses to AZD1222 COVID-19 vaccine. Germline V CDR1 and CDR2: SGHKS, YYEKEE (reference sequence). Trimming shortened V by 4 bases and J by 3 bases, and 16 bases separated the two germline ends. The CDR3 is made up of 15 amino acids. The origin of this receptor is an adult who received the AZD1222 COVID-19 vaccine. The chain is built from TRBV5-5 and TRBJ1-1, with D possibly TRBD1 on 6 matching bases. The sample consisted of peripheral blood, taken 28 days after the second AZD1222 dose. CDR3 region: CASSPFWTADTEAFF. The CDR3 coding sequence is TGTGCCAGCAGCCCGTTCTGGACAGCAGACACTGAAGCTTTCTTT.